The 31 T cell receptor beta chains below all came from one sample that was sequenced in a study of blood T cell repertoires in COVID-19. Sequenced by immunoSEQ multiplex PCR; TCRdb stores in-frame clones only, minus some. The sample lists 200,000 to 250,000 clones; 70% to 90% were seen once. Sequencing was performed on PBMCs or T cells enriched from blood (not recorded which). These receptors were collected from a man aged 50-59 years who had been exposed to COVID-19.

The chain employs TRBV9 and TRBJ1-2, with D maybe TRBD1 (5 bases). Trimming removed 6 bases from V and 3 bases from J, with 9 bases in between. The CDR3 spans 12 residues. CDR1 is SGDLS, CDR2 YYNGEE, per germline. DNA for the CDR3: TGTGCCAGCAAAGACAGCCACTATGGCTACACCTTC. As protein: CASKDSHYGYTF.

The chain carries TRBV24-1 and TRBJ2-5, with 11 bases lining up with TRBD1. The ends lost 3 bases at V and 4 bases at J; junction bases unmatched: 6. Germline-derived CDR1 and CDR2 are KGHDR and SFDVKD. CDR3 size: 16 residues. DNA of the CDR3: TGTGCCACCAGTGATGGGGGGGACAGGGGGGGAGAGACCCAGTACTTC. The encoded protein is CATSDGGDRGGETQYF.

DNA for the CDR3: TGTGCCAGCAGCCAAGACCCCTTTAGGAGGGCCAGCACAGATACGCAGTATTTT. Translating gives CASSQDPFRRASTDTQYF. The chain carries TRBV14 and TRBJ2-3; tentative D call: TRBD2 (6 bases). The germline V gene has CDR1 SGHDN and CDR2 FVKESK. V was trimmed by 0 bases and J by 0 bases, leaving 16 bases between them. The CDR3 loop spans 18 amino acids. Filled out from reference TRBV14 and TRBJ2-3, the complete variable domain reads EAGVTQFPSHSVIEKGQTVTLRCDPISGHDNLYWYRRVMGKEIKFLLHFVKESKQDESGMPNNRFLAERTGGTYSTLKVQPAELEDSGVYFCASSQDPFRRASTDTQYFGPGTRLTVL.

The chain joins TRBV13 to TRBJ1-3, with unresolved D. This CDR3 has 15 residues. Per the germline V gene, CDR1 is PRHDT and CDR2 is FYEKMQ (reference sequence). The V end was cut by 2 bases, the J end by 2 bases, with 10 bases between. CDR3: CASSLWRGTGNTIYF. CDR3 DNA: TGTGCCAGCAGCTTATGGAGAGGGACTGGAAACACCATATATTTT.

V usage is TRBV18 and J usage is TRBJ2-3; D call uncertain. Deletions cut 3 bases from V and 6 bases from J, with 13 bases between. Germline CDR1 and CDR2: KGHSH and LQKENI. CDR3 size: 14 residues. CDR3 sequence reads: CASSPAVRFDTQYF. CDR3 nucleotide sequence: TGTGCCAGCTCACCGGCGGTGAGGTTCGATACGCAGTATTTT.

The J gene is TRBJ2-6, the V gene TRBV28, with TRBD2 identical over 7 bases. The ends lost 6 bases at V and 1 base at J; junction bases unmatched: 6. The CDR3 covers 16 residues. Germline lookup yields CDR1 MDHEN and CDR2 SYDVKM. The CDR3 region has the DNA TGTGCCAGCAGCCTCGGGGGGTATTCTGGGGCCAACGTCCTGACTTTC. This gives the protein CASSLGGYSGANVLTF.

The rearrangement joins TRBV4-1 to TRBJ2-2, with TRBD1 identical over 8 bases. Per germline, CDR1 MGHRA and CDR2 YSYEKL. The length of the CDR3 is 20 residues. V lost 2 bases and J lost 4; bases outside the gene matches: 18. This CDR3 is CASSQKGLSGRGLSTGELFF. As DNA, the CDR3 is TGCGCCAGCAGCCAAAAGGGGTTGTCGGGCAGGGGGCTTAGCACCGGGGAGCTGTTTTTT.

The table lists this clone with a count of one. The rearrangement uses TRBV6-1 and TRBJ1-2; the D is unclear. Germline V gene lookup returns CDR1 MNHNS and CDR2 SASEGT. This CDR3 comprises 15 residues. The V and J ends lost 0 bases and 8 bases respectively, with 16 bases between them. CDR3 region: CASSEAPVPGGGYTF. Here the CDR3 DNA reads TGTGCCAGCAGTGAAGCGCCCGTTCCTGGAGGAGGCTACACCTTC.

This chain connects TRBV7-2 to TRBJ1-3; D is unresolved. The CDR3 has 13 residues. Germline CDR1 reads SGHTA; CDR2 reads FQGNSA. V was clipped by 4 bases and J by 0 bases, with 4 bases between them. This CDR3 reads CASSSNSGNTIYF. DNA for the CDR3: TGTGCCAGCAGCTCCAACTCTGGAAACACCATATATTTT.

The rearrangement uses TRBV5-6 and TRBJ1-6, with D uncertain. V dropped 1 base and J dropped 9 bases, with 17 bases sitting between them. The CDR3 totals 16 residues. The germline gives CDR1 SGHDT, CDR2 YYEEEE. For the CDR3, the DNA is TGTGCCAGCAGCTTGTCCGGGTATCTAGACGGTTCACCCCTCCACTTT. Translation: CASSLSGYLDGSPLHF.

This chain connects TRBV7-9 to TRBJ1-6, with D perhaps matching TRBD1 (6 bases). Germline CDR1 is SEHNR and CDR2 is FQNEAQ (reference sequence). V lost 3 bases, J lost 10 bases, and 13 bases lay in between. The length of the CDR3 is 14 residues. The CDR3: CASSFTGSGSPLHF. CDR3 nucleotides: TGTGCCAGCAGCTTCACAGGGAGTGGGTCACCCCTCCACTTT.

This chain joins TRBV6-1 and TRBJ1-2; the match to TRBD1 covers 9 bases. CDR3 length equals 17 residues. Trimming at V came to 2 bases and at J to 7 bases, leaving 14 bases not matched to a gene. Germline loops: CDR1 MNHNS, CDR2 SASEGT. CDR3 coding DNA: TGTGCCAGCAGTGAAACGGAGACAGGGGGTGTTTTTGGTGGCTACACCTTC. Its translation is CASSETETGGVFGGYTF.

This clone was detected only once. The DNA is left out, because the CDR3 cannot be placed on it with certainty; the CDR3 is given as TCRdb lists it. V is TRBV10-2 and J is TRBJ2-2; the table gives TRBD1 as D, unverified against the DNA. Germline CDR1 is WSHSY and CDR2 is SAAADI. Termini included, the CDR3 measures 15 amino acids. CDR3 protein: CASILGQGLTGELFF.

This clone was seen only once. The chain has TRBV18 and TRBJ2-7, with 7 bases matching TRBD1. The CDR3 covers 17 residues. Germline V lookup: CDR1 KGHSH, CDR2 LQKENI. The trim removed 4 bases at V and 6 bases at J, leaving 18 bases unmatched. The CDR3 sequence is CASSRGQGETFVGEQYV. In nucleotides, the CDR3 is TGTGCCAGCTCACGGGGGCAGGGGGAAACTTTTGTCGGCGAGCAGTACGTC.

This clone was seen more than once but under ten times. This chain joins TRBV5-1 and TRBJ1-3; 9 bases map to TRBD1. The CDR3 runs 15 residues. Trimming at V came to 4 bases and at J to 6 bases, leaving 8 bases not matched to a gene. Germline CDR1 SGHRS, CDR2 YFSETQ. In DNA, the CDR3 is TGCGCCAGCAGCGCGACCGGGACAGGGCTAAACACCATATATTTT. Residues: CASSATGTGLNTIYF.

The V and J genes are TRBV28 and TRBJ2-1, with D tentatively TRBD1 (6 bases). The CDR3 loop spans 14 amino acids. CDR1 and CDR2 (germline): MDHEN, SYDVKM. V was pared by 7 bases and J by 2 bases, with 12 bases between. Here the CDR3 DNA reads TGTGCCAGCACTACCGGGACACCCTACAATGAGCAGTTCTTC. Translation gives CASTTGTPYNEQFF.

The CDR3 loop is CASSLSVGMRAEAFF. The CDR3, as DNA: TGTGCCAGCAGCTTATCCGTAGGGATGCGGGCTGAAGCTTTCTTT. The chain combines TRBV7-9 with TRBJ1-1; no firm D call. Germline V gene lookup returns CDR1 SEHNR and CDR2 FQNEAQ (reference sequence). The CDR3 is made up of 15 amino acids. Trimming removed 2 bases at V and 6 bases at J, with 16 bases between.

This chain links TRBV3-1 (or the pseudogene TRBV3-2) with TRBJ1-1; D perhaps matches TRBD1 (5 bases). Germline CDR1 and CDR2: LGHDT and YNNKEL (reference sequence). This CDR3 has 13 residues. With 3 bases removed from V and 3 bases from J, the gap between germline ends came to 8 bases. CDR3 region: CASSHQGYTEAFF. The CDR3 DNA follows: TGTGCCAGCAGCCATCAGGGCTACACTGAAGCTTTCTTT.

This chain connects TRBV5-1 to TRBJ1-1; D is perhaps TRBD1 (5 bases). CDR3 length: 13 amino acids. Germline V lookup: CDR1 SGHRS, CDR2 YFSETQ. With 0 bases removed from V and 9 bases from J, the gap between germline ends came to 12 bases. In DNA form, the CDR3 reads TGCGCCAGCAGCTTGGCGGGGGGGACTAAAGCTTTCTTT. It encodes CASSLAGGTKAFF.

This clone was seen a handful of times. The rearrangement joins TRBV11-3 to TRBJ1-2, with 9 positions matching TRBD1. This CDR3 contains 14 residues. The V segment lost 4 bases and the J segment 3 bases; nucleotides outside the gene matches: 3. From germline, CDR1 is SGHNT and CDR2 YENEEA. The CDR3 region has the DNA TGTGCCAGCAGCTACCGGGACAGGGACTATGGCTACACCTTC. Translating gives CASSYRDRDYGYTF.

This chain links TRBV5-4 with TRBJ2-2; 10 bases match TRBD2. V shed 1 base and J 1 base; nucleotides not matched to a gene: 4. The CDR3 length is 17 residues. From germline, CDR1 is SGHNT and CDR2 YYREEE (reference sequence). This chain's CDR3 is CASSLLVAGGNTGELFF. CDR3 in DNA: TGTGCCAGCAGCTTGTTGGTAGCGGGAGGGAACACCGGGGAGCTGTTTTTT.

V gene TRBV4-1 combines with J gene TRBJ2-3, with 8 bases identical to TRBD2. The germline V gene encodes CDR1 MGHRA and CDR2 YSYEKL. The CDR3 extends over 18 amino acids. Losses at the gene ends were 4 bases for V and 0 bases for J; bases not matched to a gene: 12. The CDR3 sequence: CASSPLRGGGISTDTQYF. The CDR3 DNA sequence: TGCGCCAGCAGCCCACTCCGGGGGGGCGGAATTAGCACAGATACGCAGTATTTT.

The chain couples TRBV15 to TRBJ1-2, with 7 bases identical to TRBD1. The germline V gene has CDR1 LNHNV and CDR2 YYDKDF (reference sequence). The CDR3 consists of 14 residues. V was clipped by 3 bases and J by 7 bases; unmatched bases: 8. CDR3 sequence: CATSSAKGASGYTF. The CDR3, as DNA: TGTGCCACCAGCAGCGCCAAGGGGGCAAGTGGCTACACCTTC.

V is TRBV18 and J is TRBJ2-6; 12 bases are a match to TRBD1. CDR3 length: 18 residues. V lost 2 bases and J lost 1; bases outside the gene matches: 3. Germline CDR1 reads KGHSH; CDR2 reads LQKENI. CDR3 bases: TGTGCCAGCTCACCATTGGGACAGGGGGCATCTGGGGCCAACGTCCTGACTTTC. This encodes CASSPLGQGASGANVLTF. Full variable domain (remainder filled in from reference TRBV18 and TRBJ2-6): NAGVMQNPRHLVRRRGQEARLRCSPMKGHSHVYWYRQLPEEGLKFMVYLQKENIIDESGMPKERFSAEFPKEGPSILRIQQVVRGDSAAYFCASSPLGQGASGANVLTFGAGSRLTVL.

This rearrangement joins TRBV7-3 to TRBJ2-6; weak D call: TRBD1 (5 bases). Trimming shortened V by 3 bases and J by 0 bases, and 12 bases separated the two germline ends. Germline V gene data show CDR1 as SGHTA and CDR2 as FQGTGA. The CDR3 length is 17 residues. CDR3 sequence: CASSFRDWSSGANVLTF. CDR3 in DNA: TGTGCCAGCAGCTTCAGGGATTGGAGCTCTGGGGCCAACGTCCTGACTTTC.

This CDR3 is CATSDSGTGGNTGELFF. As DNA, the CDR3 is TGTGCCACCAGTGATTCCGGGACAGGGGGCAACACCGGGGAGCTGTTTTTT. The V gene is TRBV24-1, the J gene TRBJ2-2; 12 nucleotides agree with TRBD1. This CDR3 has 17 residues. Germline V gene sequence: CDR1 KGHDR, CDR2 SFDVKD. Unmatched junction bases numbered 2, after V lost 2 bases and J lost 2 bases.

The chain uses TRBV11-2 and TRBJ2-7, with 7 bases matching TRBD1. The CDR3 extends over 13 amino acids. Germline assignment: CDR1 SGHAT and CDR2 FQNNGV. Trimming cost V 3 bases and J 4 bases; bases outside gene matches: 3. CDR3 in amino acids: CASSLIQGYEQYF. CDR3 in DNA: TGTGCCAGCAGCTTGATACAGGGGTACGAGCAGTACTTC. Looking up the rest from reference TRBV11-2 and TRBJ2-7 gives the full variable domain: EAGVAQSPRYKIIEKRQSVAFWCNPISGHATLYWYQQILGQGPKLLIQFQNNGVVDDSQLPKDRFSAERLKGVDSTLKIQPAKLEDSAVYLCASSLIQGYEQYFGPGTRLTVT.

This clone was detected only once. The V and J genes are TRBV20-1 and TRBJ2-7; no clear D gene. The CDR3 is 11 residues long. V was trimmed by 5 bases and J by 4 bases, leaving 9 bases between them. Germline loops: CDR1 DFQATT, CDR2 SNEGSKA (reference sequence). CDR3 coding DNA: TGCAGTGCTTCCCCCTTATACGAGCAGTACTTC. This encodes CSASPLYEQYF.

The chain uses TRBV6-6 and TRBJ2-2; 11 positions agree with TRBD1. The CDR3 sequence is 16 residues long. Unmatched junction bases numbered 8, after V lost 5 bases and J lost 6 bases. In germline, CDR1 is MNHNY, CDR2 SVGAGI (reference sequence). The CDR3 spells CASSPLRTGGSGELFF. CDR3 sequence (DNA): TGTGCCAGCAGTCCTCTTCGGACAGGGGGCTCCGGGGAGCTGTTTTTT.

The chain joins TRBV7-3 to TRBJ2-1, with 12 bases lining up with TRBD1. Germline V gene lookup returns CDR1 SGHTA and CDR2 FQGTGA. The V gene end was trimmed by 5 bases and the J gene end by 7 bases; junction bases not matched to a gene: 6. The CDR3 covers 15 residues. This CDR3 is CASSRGQGASNEQFF. The CDR3 nucleotides read TGTGCCAGCAGCCGGGGACAGGGGGCGTCTAATGAGCAGTTCTTC.

V is TRBV5-3 and J is TRBJ2-7; 9 nucleotides match TRBD1. TRBV5-3 is annotated as an ORF whose role is uncertain. V lost 4 bases, J lost 2 bases, and 7 bases stayed unmatched. CDR3 length: 15 residues. The CDR3 loop reads CARSHGQGRTYEQYF. The CDR3 coding sequence is TGTGCCAGAAGCCACGGACAGGGGCGAACCTACGAGCAGTACTTC.